The 10 T cell receptor beta chains reported below all come from one sample, sequenced in a study of CD8 T cells in Susac syndrome. Random-hexamer reverse transcription was applied to roughly 0.5 to 1 ug RNA. TCRdb analysed the immunoSEQ multiplex PCR reads with MiXCR anew, one entry per CDR3 protein. This table has roughly 400,000 distinct CDR3 sequences, 75% to 90% appearing once. Source material: CD8+ T cells from PBMCs. These receptors all come from a human donor with multiple sclerosis.

The J gene is TRBJ2-1, the V gene TRBV30, with D unresolved. Germline CDR1 GTSNPN, CDR2 SVGIG (reference sequence). This CDR3 is 13 amino acids long. V lost 0 bases and J lost 5, with 8 bases in between. The CDR3 DNA is TGTGCCTGGAGTGTCGACGGCAACAATGAGCAGTTCTTC. Its translation: CAWSVDGNNEQFF.

This clonotype was counted only a few times. The CDR3 spells CASSYGANEQFF. DNA for the CDR3: TGTGCCAGCAGTTACGGGGCCAATGAGCAGTTCTTC. This sequence joins TRBV6-2 or TRBV6-3 and TRBJ2-1; the D gene is possibly TRBD1 (5 bases). This CDR3 contains 12 residues. Germline lookup yields CDR1 MNHEY and CDR2 SVGEGT. With 2 bases removed from V and 6 bases from J, the gap between germline ends came to 5 bases.

The count of this clonotype is one. This chain uses TRBV30 with TRBJ2-3; D perhaps matches TRBD1 (5 bases). The CDR3 covers 15 residues. V shed 4 bases and J shed 5 bases, with 19 bases lying between them. Germline CDR1 reads GTSNPN; CDR2 reads SVGIG (reference sequence). CDR3 coding DNA: TGTGCCTGGAACGCCCCAGGGTACTTGGGAGATACGCAGTATTTT. This translates into CAWNAPGYLGDTQYF.

V usage is TRBV2 and J usage is TRBJ1-6, with 7 nucleotides matching TRBD1. CDR1 and CDR2 (germline): SNHLY, FYNNEI. V lost 4 bases and J lost 4; bases outside the gene matches: 1. The CDR3 spans 14 residues. The CDR3 nucleotides are TGTGCCAGCAGTGGGACAGGTTATAATTCACCCCTCCACTTT. Translation gives CASSGTGYNSPLHF.

This chain connects TRBV15 to TRBJ2-7; 10 positions agree with TRBD1. Germline V gives CDR1 LNHNV, CDR2 YYDKDF (reference sequence). J lost 7 bases, V lost 1 base, and 7 bases had no gene match. CDR3 length: 15 residues. The CDR3 DNA sequence: TGTGCCACCAGCAGAGGACAGGGGGCCCCGCCGGAGCAGTACTTC. This encodes CATSRGQGAPPEQYF. Using reference TRBV15 and TRBJ2-7 for the parts outside the CDR3, the full variable domain is DAMVIQNPRYQVTQFGKPVTLSCSQTLNHNVMYWYQQKSSQAPKLLFHYYDKDFNNEADTPDNFQSRRPNTSFCFLDIRSPGLGDTAMYLCATSRGQGAPPEQYFGPGTRLTVT.

A few counts support this clonotype. The chain combines TRBV10-3 with TRBJ2-7; the D is unclear. The CDR3 has 11 residues. Germline lookup yields CDR1 ENHRY and CDR2 SYGVKD. Trimming cost V 2 bases and J 7 bases, with 6 bases left between them. The CDR3 protein is CAISENEEQYF. The DNA of the CDR3 is TGTGCCATCAGTGAGAATGAAGAGCAGTACTTC.

This chain connects TRBV27 to TRBJ1-6; tentatively, D is TRBD1 (6 bases). The CDR3 contains 14 residues. V lost 1 base to trimming and J lost 8 bases, with 9 bases between them. CDR1 MNHEY and CDR2 SMNVEV come from the germline V gene (reference sequence). The CDR3 bases are TGTGCCAGCAGTTTATGGACAGTCGATTCACCCCTCCACTTT. This gives the protein CASSLWTVDSPLHF.

The gene calls are TRBV27 and TRBJ1-1, with D perhaps TRBD1 (5 bases). Germline lookup yields CDR1 MNHEY and CDR2 SMNVEV (reference sequence). Trimming removed 0 bases at V and 6 bases at J, with 8 bases between. CDR3 length equals 13 residues. The CDR3 protein is CASSLSLGAEAFF. The CDR3 DNA is TGTGCCAGCAGTTTATCGTTGGGGGCTGAAGCTTTCTTT.

The chain employs TRBV6-1 and TRBJ1-2; 8 positions match TRBD1. The CDR3 extends over 17 amino acids. Germline values: CDR1 MNHNS, CDR2 SASEGT. Unmatched junction bases numbered 14, after V lost 4 bases and J lost 4 bases. CDR3 sequence: CASSGHDRGLQAYGYTF. Written as DNA, the CDR3 is TGTGCCAGCAGTGGGCACGACAGGGGACTTCAAGCCTATGGCTACACCTTC.

This chain joins TRBV4-1 and TRBJ1-1; 7 positions match TRBD1. The germline CDR1 and CDR2 sequences are MGHRA and YSYEKL. This CDR3 comprises 16 residues. Losses at the gene ends were 0 bases for V and 4 bases for J; bases not matched to a gene: 8. The CDR3 reads CASSQDPGQWSTEAFF. DNA for the CDR3: TGCGCCAGCAGCCAAGATCCGGGACAGTGGAGCACTGAAGCTTTCTTT.